A selection of T cell receptor beta chains follows, all from one sample in a study of PD-1 blockade in classical Hodgkin lymphoma. Produced via immunoSEQ multiplex PCR; TCRdb's table is partial and in-frame only. The data hold about 25,000 clones, with roughly 80% observed a single time. This specimen consisted of peripheral blood mononuclear cells (PBMCs), obtained before the fourth cycle of nivolumab. The receptors were gathered from a human donor with classical Hodgkin lymphoma. CDR3s include the opening cysteine and the closing phenylalanine or tryptophan. The D gene is left open where the match is weak. The size of a clone is reported for some rows only, either as once, few or many, or as a class for expanded clones.

J gene | D gene | clone size | V gene | CDR3 protein | CDR3 DNA
TRBJ2-2 | - | - | TRBV11-2 | CASTRVGYTGELFF | TGTGCCAGCACCCGAGTAGGCTACACCGGGGAGCTGTTTTTT
TRBJ2-7 | TRBD2 | - | TRBV7-2 | CASSSTSGSHEQYF | TGTGCCAGCAGCTCTACTAGCGGGAGCCACGAGCAGTACTTC
TRBJ2-2 | - | - | TRBV7-9 | CASRPDRSETIGELFF | TGTGCCAGCAGACCAGACAGAAGTGAAACTATCGGGGAGCTGTTTTTT
TRBJ2-2 | - | - | TRBV25-1 | CASSEWGAIGELFF | TGTGCCAGCAGTGAATGGGGGGCAATCGGGGAGCTGTTTTTT
TRBJ2-2 | - | - | TRBV7-3 | CASSPRTNTGELFF | TGTGCCAGCAGCCCTCGTACGAACACCGGGGAGCTGTTTTTT
TRBJ1-1 | TRBD1 | - | TRBV5-1 | CASSLNRQGTGTEAFF | TGCGCCAGCAGCCTAAATCGACAGGGTACGGGCACTGAAGCTTTCTTT
TRBJ1-5 | - | few | TRBV2 | CASSGGYSNQPQHF | TGTGCCAGCAGTGGGGGATATAGCAATCAGCCCCAGCATTTT
TRBJ1-2 | - | - | TRBV7-2 | CASSLVGAGVSNYGYTF | TGTGCCAGCAGCTTAGTTGGGGCAGGGGTTTCCAACTATGGCTACACCTTC
TRBJ2-4 | - | few | TRBV7-9 | CAREPLGGLKNIQYF | TGTGCCAGGGAGCCACTCGGGGGATTAAAAAACATTCAGTACTTC
TRBJ2-1 | - | - | TRBV6-5 | CASSYGRYNEQFF | TGTGCCAGCAGTTACGGGCGGTACAATGAGCAGTTCTTC
TRBJ2-7 | - | - | TRBV27 | CASSPRRGKNEQYF | TGTGCCAGCAGTCCACGTAGGGGGAAAAACGAGCAGTACTTC
TRBJ2-5 | - | - | TRBV19 | CASSIDVAGTEGTQYF | TGTGCCAGTAGTATAGACGTCGCCGGAACGGAGGGGACCCAGTACTTC
TRBJ1-5 | - | - | TRBV28 | CASSLLSTGYQPQHF | TGTGCCAGCAGTTTGCTCTCGACAGGCTATCAGCCCCAGCATTTT
TRBJ1-4 | TRBD1 | few | TRBV5-1 | CASSLTGGSEKLFF | TGCGCCAGCAGCTTAACAGGGGGCAGTGAAAAACTGTTTTTT
TRBJ2-5 | TRBD1 | - | TRBV2 | CASRSTGGEIGTQYF | TGTGCCAGCAGATCAACAGGGGGCGAAATAGGGACCCAGTACTTC
TRBJ2-1 | - | - | TRBV28 | CASSLGHRDTNEQFF | TGTGCCAGCAGTTTAGGACACAGGGACACCAATGAGCAGTTCTTC
TRBJ1-5 | - | - | TRBV28 | CASSYYVDSNQPQHF | TGTGCCAGCAGTTACTACGTCGATAGCAATCAGCCCCAGCATTTT
TRBJ1-1 | - | - | TRBV19 | CASNIGQGRTEAFF | TGTGCCAGTAATATAGGGCAGGGGAGAACTGAAGCTTTCTTT
TRBJ1-4 | TRBD1 | - | TRBV4-3 | CASSQGTGGEKLFF | TGCGCCAGCAGCCAAGGGACAGGAGGTGAAAAACTGTTTTTT
TRBJ2-7 | - | - | TRBV19 | CASSSYEQYF | TGTGCCAGTAGTAGCTACGAGCAGTACTTC
TRBJ1-2 | - | - | TRBV21-1 | CASTKAPWGYTF | TGTGCCAGCACCAAGGCCCCCTGGGGCTACACCTTC
TRBJ2-7 | - | - | TRBV5-1 | CASSLGQEQYF | TGCGCCAGCAGCTTAGGACAGGAGCAGTACTTC
TRBJ1-2 | - | - | TRBV28 | CASSFRVRGNYGYTF | TGTGCCAGCAGTTTTCGAGTTAGGGGGAACTATGGCTACACCTTC
TRBJ2-1 | TRBD2 | few | TRBV7-9 | CASSSTSGVNEQFF | TGTGCCAGCAGCTCGACTAGCGGGGTCAATGAGCAGTTCTTC
TRBJ2-1 | TRBD2 | - | TRBV27 | CASSPLAGEGNEQFF | TGTGCCAGCAGTCCGCTAGCGGGAGAGGGAAATGAGCAGTTCTTC
TRBJ1-1 | - | - | TRBV5-1 | CASSLNPGSVGTEAFF | TGCGCCAGCAGCTTGAATCCAGGGTCAGTGGGGACTGAAGCTTTCTTT
TRBJ2-5 | - | - | TRBV7-8 | CASSPGGLRETQYF | TGTGCCAGCAGCCCGGGGGGCTTGAGGGAGACCCAGTACTTC
TRBJ1-2 | - | - | TRBV4-3 | CASSQDGGRYYGYTF | TGCGCCAGCAGCCAAGATGGCGGGAGGTACTATGGCTACACCTTC
TRBJ1-5 | - | - | TRBV30 | CAWSDASNQPQHF | TGTGCCTGGAGCGATGCCAGCAATCAGCCCCAGCATTTT
TRBJ1-5 | - | - | TRBV6-6 | CASSREGNGNQPQHF | TGTGCCAGCAGCAGGGAGGGCAATGGCAATCAGCCCCAGCATTTT
TRBJ1-5 | - | - | TRBV10-3 | CAISGGGGQPQHF | TGTGCCATCAGCGGCGGGGGCGGACAGCCCCAGCATTTT
TRBJ1-1 | - | - | TRBV14 | CASSRGLGTEAFF | TGTGCCAGCAGCCGGGGACTGGGGACTGAAGCTTTCTTT
TRBJ2-3 | TRBD1 | - | TRBV7-8 | CASSLGGAWTDTQYF | TGTGCCAGCAGTCTAGGGGGCGCGTGGACAGATACGCAGTATTTT
TRBJ2-3 | TRBD1 | medium-sized | TRBV29-1 | CSLPGQGTDTQYF | TGCAGCCTACCGGGACAGGGGACAGATACGCAGTATTTT
TRBJ1-2 | TRBD1 | - | TRBV18 | CASSPPTGANYGYTF | TGTGCCAGCTCACCACCGACAGGGGCGAACTATGGCTACACCTTC
TRBJ2-1 | TRBD2 | - | TRBV9 | CASSFPLAGGHVNEQFF | TGTGCCAGCAGTTTTCCCCTAGCGGGAGGGCATGTAAATGAGCAGTTCTTC
TRBJ2-2 | - | - | TRBV7-6 | CASSWRDTGELFF | TGTGCCAGTTCTTGGAGAGACACCGGGGAGCTGTTTTTT
TRBJ1-5 | TRBD1 | once | TRBV2 | CASSGDRVDYSNQPQHF | TGTGCCAGCAGTGGCGACAGGGTGGATTATAGCAATCAGCCCCAGCATTTT
TRBJ2-1 | - | few | TRBV9 | CASSVSGSLAYNEQFF | TGTGCCAGCAGCGTAAGCGGAAGCTTAGCCTACAATGAGCAGTTCTTC
TRBJ1-2 | - | - | TRBV28 | CASSGKGGFDGYTF | TGTGCCAGCAGTGGAAAGGGGGGTTTCGATGGCTACACCTTC
TRBJ1-1 | - | - | TRBV18 | CASSQGPSTEAFF | TGTGCCAGCTCACAAGGACCCAGCACTGAAGCTTTCTTT